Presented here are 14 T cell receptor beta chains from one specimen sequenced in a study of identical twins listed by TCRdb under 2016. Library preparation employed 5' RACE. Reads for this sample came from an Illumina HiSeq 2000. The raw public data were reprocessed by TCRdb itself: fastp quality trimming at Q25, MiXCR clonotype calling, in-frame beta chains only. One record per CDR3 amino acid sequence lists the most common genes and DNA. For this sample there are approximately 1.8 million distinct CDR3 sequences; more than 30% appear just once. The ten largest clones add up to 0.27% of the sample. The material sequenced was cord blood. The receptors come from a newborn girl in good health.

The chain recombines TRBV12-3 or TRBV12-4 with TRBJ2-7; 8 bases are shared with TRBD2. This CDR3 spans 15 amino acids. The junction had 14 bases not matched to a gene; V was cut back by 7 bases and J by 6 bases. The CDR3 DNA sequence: TGTGCCAGCACCAACCGGGACGGGGGGGCAGCCGAGCAGTACTTC. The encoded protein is CASTNRDGGAAEQYF.

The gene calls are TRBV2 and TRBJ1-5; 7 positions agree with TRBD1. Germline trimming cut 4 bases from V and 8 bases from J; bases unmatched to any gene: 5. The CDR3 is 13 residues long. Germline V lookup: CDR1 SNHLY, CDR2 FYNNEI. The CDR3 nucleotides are TGTGCCAGCAGTGTACAGGGGTATAAGCCCCAGCATTTT. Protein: CASSVQGYKPQHF.

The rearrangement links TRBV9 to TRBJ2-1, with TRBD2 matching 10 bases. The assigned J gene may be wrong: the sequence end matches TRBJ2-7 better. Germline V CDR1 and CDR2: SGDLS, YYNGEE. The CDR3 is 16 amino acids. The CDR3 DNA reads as TGTGCCAGCAGCTCAAAGCGGGGGGGTCTCTACAATGAGCAGTACTTC. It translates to CASSSKRGGLYNEQYF.

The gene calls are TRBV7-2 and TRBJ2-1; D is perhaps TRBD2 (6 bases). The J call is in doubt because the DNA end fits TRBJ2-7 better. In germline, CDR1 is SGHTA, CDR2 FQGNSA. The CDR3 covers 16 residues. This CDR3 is CASSLETGSSYNEQYF. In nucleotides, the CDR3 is TGTGCCAGCAGCTTAGAAACCGGGAGCTCCTACAATGAGCAGTACTTC.

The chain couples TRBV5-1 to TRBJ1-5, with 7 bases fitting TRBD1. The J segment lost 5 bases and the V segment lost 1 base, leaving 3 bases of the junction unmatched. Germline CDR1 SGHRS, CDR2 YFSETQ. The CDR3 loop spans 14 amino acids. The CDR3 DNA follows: TGCGCCAGCAGCTTGCTCGGACAGGATCAGCCCCAGCATTTT. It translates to CASSLLGQDQPQHF.

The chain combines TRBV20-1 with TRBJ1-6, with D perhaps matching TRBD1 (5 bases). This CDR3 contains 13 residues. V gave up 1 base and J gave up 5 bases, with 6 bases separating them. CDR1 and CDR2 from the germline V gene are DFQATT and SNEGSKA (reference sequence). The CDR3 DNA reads TGCAGTGCTAGAGGGACAAATAATTCACCCCTCCACTTT. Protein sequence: CSARGTNNSPLHF.

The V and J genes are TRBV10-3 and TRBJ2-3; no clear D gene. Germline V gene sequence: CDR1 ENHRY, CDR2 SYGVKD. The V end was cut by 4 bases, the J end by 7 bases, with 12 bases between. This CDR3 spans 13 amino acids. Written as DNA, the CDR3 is TGTGCCATCAGTGGCACCCTGGGAAATACGCAGTATTTT. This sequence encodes CAISGTLGNTQYF.

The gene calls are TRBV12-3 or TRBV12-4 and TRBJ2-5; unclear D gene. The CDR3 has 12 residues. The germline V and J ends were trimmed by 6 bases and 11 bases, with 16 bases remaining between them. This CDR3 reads CASRLDNNEQYF. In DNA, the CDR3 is TGTGCCAGCAGGCTAGACAACAATGAGCAGTACTTC.

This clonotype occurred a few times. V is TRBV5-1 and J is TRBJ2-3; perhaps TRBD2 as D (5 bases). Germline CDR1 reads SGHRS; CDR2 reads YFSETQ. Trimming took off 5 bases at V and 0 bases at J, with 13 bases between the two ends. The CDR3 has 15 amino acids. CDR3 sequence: CASRDGVTSTDTQYF. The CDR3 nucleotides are TGCGCCAGCAGGGACGGGGTCACTAGCACAGATACGCAGTATTTT.

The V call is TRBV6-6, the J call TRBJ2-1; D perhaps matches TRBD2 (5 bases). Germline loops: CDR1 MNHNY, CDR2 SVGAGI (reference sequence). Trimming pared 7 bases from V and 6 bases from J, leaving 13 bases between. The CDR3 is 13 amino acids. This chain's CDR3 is CASTTRDSNEQFF. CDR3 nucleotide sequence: TGTGCCAGCACCACCCGGGATTCCAATGAGCAGTTCTTC.

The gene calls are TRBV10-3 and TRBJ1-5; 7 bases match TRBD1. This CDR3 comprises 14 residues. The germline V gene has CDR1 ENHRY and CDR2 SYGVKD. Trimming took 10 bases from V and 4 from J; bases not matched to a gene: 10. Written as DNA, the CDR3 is TGTGCCACTAGGGGGCAGGAAAAAAATCAGCCCCAGCATTTT. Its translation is CATRGQEKNQPQHF.

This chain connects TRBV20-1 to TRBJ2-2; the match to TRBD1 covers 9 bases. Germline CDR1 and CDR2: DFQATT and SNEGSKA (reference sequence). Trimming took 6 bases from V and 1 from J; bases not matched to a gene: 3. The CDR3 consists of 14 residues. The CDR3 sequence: CSAGTGKNTGELFF. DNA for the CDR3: TGCAGTGCCGGGACAGGGAAGAACACCGGGGAGCTGTTTTTT.

The CDR3 sequence: CSARDSGGNSNQPQHF. The CDR3 nucleotides are TGCAGTGCTAGAGACTCAGGGGGCAATAGCAATCAGCCCCAGCATTTT. The chain carries TRBV20-1 and TRBJ1-5; TRBD1 aligns across 8 bases. The CDR3 runs to 16 residues. Germline V gene lookup returns CDR1 DFQATT and CDR2 SNEGSKA (reference sequence). Trimming at V came to 0 bases and at J to 0 bases, leaving 4 bases not matched to a gene.

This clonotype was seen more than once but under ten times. The CDR3 DNA reads as TGTGCCAGCCCATTGGACCAACATGGATACAATGAGCAGTTCTTC. Translating it yields CASPLDQHGYNEQFF. V and J are TRBV21-1 and TRBJ2-1. TRBV21-1 is listed as a pseudogene. The CDR3 runs 15 residues.